The clone carrying this T cell receptor beta chain showed up many times. TCRbeta library construction was performed incorporating unique molecular identifiers. One entry per CDR3 protein, called by TCRdb with MiXCR from the PCR reads. This table holds some 75,000 distinct CDR3 sequences, about 7% found once. This sample is part of a study of T-cell reconstitution after alpha-beta-depleted transplantation in children. The sample consisted of PBMCs from the stem cell graft donor, taken from the stem cell graft. The clonotype was recovered from a human donor who donated a stem cell graft to a child with acute lymphoblastic leukemia.

The CDR3: CASSLNIDTQYF. The CDR3 DNA follows: TGCGCCAGCAGCTTAAACATAGATACGCAGTATTTT. J is TRBJ2-3 and V is TRBV5-1; D gene ambiguous. CDR3 length equals 12 residues. Germline CDR1 is SGHRS and CDR2 is YFSETQ. V was clipped by 2 bases and J by 5 bases, with 6 bases between them.